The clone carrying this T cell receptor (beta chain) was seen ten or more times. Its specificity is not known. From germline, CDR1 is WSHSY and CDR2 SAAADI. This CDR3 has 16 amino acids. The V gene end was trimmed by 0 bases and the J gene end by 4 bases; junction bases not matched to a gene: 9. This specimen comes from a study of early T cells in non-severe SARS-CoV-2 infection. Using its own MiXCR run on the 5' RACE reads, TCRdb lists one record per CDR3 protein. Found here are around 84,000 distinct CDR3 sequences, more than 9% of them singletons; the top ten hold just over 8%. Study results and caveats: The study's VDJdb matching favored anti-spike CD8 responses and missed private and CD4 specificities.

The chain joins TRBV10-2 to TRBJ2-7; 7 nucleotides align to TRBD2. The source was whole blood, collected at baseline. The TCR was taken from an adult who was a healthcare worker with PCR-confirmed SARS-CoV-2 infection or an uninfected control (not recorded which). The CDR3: CASSESRGVVKYEQYF. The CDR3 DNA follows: TGCGCCAGCAGTGAGTCTCGGGGGGTGGTGAAGTACGAGCAGTACTTC.